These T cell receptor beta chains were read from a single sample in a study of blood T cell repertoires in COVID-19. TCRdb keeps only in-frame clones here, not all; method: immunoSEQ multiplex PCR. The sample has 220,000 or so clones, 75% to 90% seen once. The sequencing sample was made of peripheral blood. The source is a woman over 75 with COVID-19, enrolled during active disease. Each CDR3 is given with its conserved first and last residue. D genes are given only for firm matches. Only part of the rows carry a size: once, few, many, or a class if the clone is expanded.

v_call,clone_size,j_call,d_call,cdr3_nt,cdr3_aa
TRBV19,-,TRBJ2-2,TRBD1,TGTGCCAGTAGTATTACAGGGGTCTTCACCGGGGAGCTGTTTTTT,CASSITGVFTGELFF
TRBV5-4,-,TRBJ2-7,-,TGTGCCAGCAGCCTGCGGGGTAGGGTTGCCGAGCAGTACTTC,CASSLRGRVAEQYF
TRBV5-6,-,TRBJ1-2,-,TGTGCCAGCAGCTTAAGGGGTTCTGGCTACACCTTC,CASSLRGSGYTF
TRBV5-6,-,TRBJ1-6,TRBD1,TGTGCCAGCAGCTTGGATACCGGGACAGGGAGCTCCTATAATTCACCCCTCCACTTT,CASSLDTGTGSSYNSPLHF
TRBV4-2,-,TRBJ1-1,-,TGTGCCAGCAGCCAAGTTGGGACAACAGCTTTCTTT,CASSQVGTTAFF
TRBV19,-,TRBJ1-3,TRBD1,TGTGCCAGTAGTATAACGCCTCGGGACAGTCTCGGCACCATATATTTT,CASSITPRDSLGTIYF
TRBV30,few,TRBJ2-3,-,TGTGCCTGGGGCAGGTACACAGATACGCAGTATTTT,CAWGRYTDTQYF
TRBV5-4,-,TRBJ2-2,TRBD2,TGTGCCAGCAGCCCTACTAGCGGGAGGGGATTAGGGGAGCTGTTTTTT,CASSPTSGRGLGELFF
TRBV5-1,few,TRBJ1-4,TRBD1,TGCGCCAGCAGCTCCACAGGGGGCGCTGAAGAAAAACTGTTTTTT,CASSSTGGAEEKLFF
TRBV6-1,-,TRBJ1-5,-,TGTGCCAGCAGTGAAGAGAACAGCCTAAGCCATTATAGCAATCAGCCCCAGCATTTT,CASSEENSLSHYSNQPQHF
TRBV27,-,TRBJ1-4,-,TGTGCCAGCAGTTCAGGCTTTAATGAAAAACTGTTTTTT,CASSSGFNEKLFF
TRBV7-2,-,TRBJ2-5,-,TGTGCCAGCAGCTTACAAACTATTCGGGAGACCCAGTACTTC,CASSLQTIRETQYF
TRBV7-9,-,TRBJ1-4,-,TGTGCCAGCAGCTTAAGAACAGGGCCAAATGAAAAACTGTTTTTT,CASSLRTGPNEKLFF
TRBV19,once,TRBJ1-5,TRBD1,TGTGCCACCACCCCCCAGGGACAGGGAGTCCCTCAGCCCCAGCATTTT,CATTPQGQGVPQPQHF
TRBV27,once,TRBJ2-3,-,TGTGCCAGCAGTTTCCTCAGCACAGATACGCAGTATTTT,CASSFLSTDTQYF
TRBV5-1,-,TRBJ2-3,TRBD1,TGCGCCAGCAGCTCGGGACAGGCGGCAGATACGCAGTATTTT,CASSSGQAADTQYF
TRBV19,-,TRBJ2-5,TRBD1,TGTGCCAGTAGTAAGTTCTTACCGGGACAGGGAACGGAAGAGACCCAGTACTTC,CASSKFLPGQGTEETQYF
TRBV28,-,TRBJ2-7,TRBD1,TGTGCCAGCAGTTTCTCCTTCCGGGACAGGGTACTGGCCCAACCCTACGAGCAGTACTTC,CASSFSFRDRVLAQPYEQYF
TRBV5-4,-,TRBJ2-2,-,TGTGCCAGCAGCTCACACACAGGATACACCGGGGAGCTGTTTTTT,CASSSHTGYTGELFF
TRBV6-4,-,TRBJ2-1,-,TGTGCCAGCAGTGACTCGAGGTTGGGTTACAATGAGCAGTTCTTC,CASSDSRLGYNEQFF
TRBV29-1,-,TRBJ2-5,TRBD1,TGCAGCGTTGGGGAATGGACAGGGGAAGAGACCCAGTACTTC,CSVGEWTGEETQYF
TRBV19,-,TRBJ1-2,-,TGTGCCAGTAGTATAGATCGGGGGGGGATTTCAAGATATGGCTACACCTTC,CASSIDRGGISRYGYTF
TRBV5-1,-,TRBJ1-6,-,TGCGCCAGCACGAAGGGGCAGAATAATTCACCCCTCCACTTT,CASTKGQNNSPLHF
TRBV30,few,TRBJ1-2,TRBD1,TGTGCCTGGAGTACCCAAGGGGGACAGAGCTATGGCTACACCTTC,CAWSTQGGQSYGYTF
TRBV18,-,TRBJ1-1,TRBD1,TGTGCCAGCCTCCAGGGGGGGAACACTGAAGCTTTCTTT,CASLQGGNTEAFF
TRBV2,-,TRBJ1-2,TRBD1,TGTGCCAGCGGTGACAGGGGGCGAGGCTACACCTTC,CASGDRGRGYTF
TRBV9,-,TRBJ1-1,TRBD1,TGTGCCAGCAGCGTAGGAACAGGGGGGGAAGCTTTCTTT,CASSVGTGGEAFF
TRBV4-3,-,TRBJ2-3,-,TGCGCCAGCAGCCATCTCGGGACAGATACGCAGTATTTT,CASSHLGTDTQYF
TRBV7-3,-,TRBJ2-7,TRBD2,TGTGCCAGCAGCTTAGTAGCGGGAGGAACCGAGCAGTACTTC,CASSLVAGGTEQYF
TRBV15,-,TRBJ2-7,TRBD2,TGTGCCACCAGCAGGGAGGCCCGGGGGGTGACTACCTACGAGCAGTACTTC,CATSREARGVTTYEQYF
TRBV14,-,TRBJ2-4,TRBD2,TGTGCCAGCAGCCAAGGGAGCGGGAGTCCCAAAAACATTCAGTACTTC,CASSQGSGSPKNIQYF
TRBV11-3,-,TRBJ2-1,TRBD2,TGTGCCAGCAGCTCAGGGGCCCTAGCGGGGGGGGATGAGCAGTTCTTC,CASSSGALAGGDEQFF
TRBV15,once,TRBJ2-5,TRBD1,TGTGCCACCCGGACAGGGCACGACCAAGAGACCCAGTACTTC,CATRTGHDQETQYF
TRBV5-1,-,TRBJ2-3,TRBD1,TGCGCCAGCAGCCCAACCGGGACAGTAAGCACAGATACGCAGTATTTT,CASSPTGTVSTDTQYF
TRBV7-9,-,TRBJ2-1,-,TGTGCCAGCAGCTTAAACCCTCCAAAAGACACCCTTATGGCCAATGAGCAGTTCTTC,CASSLNPPKDTLMANEQFF
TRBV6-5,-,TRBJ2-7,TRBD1,TGTGCCAGCAGTTACTACAGGGGCAGCGAGCAGTACTTC,CASSYYRGSEQYF
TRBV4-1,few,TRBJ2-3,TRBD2,TGCGCCAGCAGCCGAGGACTAGCGGGGGGTAGCACAGATACGCAGTATTTT,CASSRGLAGGSTDTQYF
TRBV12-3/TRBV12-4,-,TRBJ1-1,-,TGTGCCAGCAGTTACAGGCGGAACACTGAAGCTTTCTTT,CASSYRRNTEAFF
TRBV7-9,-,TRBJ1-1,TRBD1,TGTGCCAGCAGCTTAGGGGACAGACTATCTGAAGCTTTCTTT,CASSLGDRLSEAFF
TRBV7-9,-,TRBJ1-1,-,TGTGCCAGCCGGATGACAGCTTCGAACACTGAAGCTTTCTTT,CASRMTASNTEAFF
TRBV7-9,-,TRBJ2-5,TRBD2,TGTGCCAGCAGCGCAAGACTAGCGGGAGTGGGGGAGACCCAGTACTTC,CASSARLAGVGETQYF
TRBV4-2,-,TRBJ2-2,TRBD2,TGTGCCAGCAGCCAAGATCCAGCGGGACGCGCCGGGGAGCTGTTTTTT,CASSQDPAGRAGELFF
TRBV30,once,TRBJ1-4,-,TGTGCCTGGAGTGCCTTACTCCAGGGGAAACTGTTTTTT,CAWSALLQGKLFF
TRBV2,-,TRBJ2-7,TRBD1,TGTGCCAGCACTTCGACAGGGAGCTCCTACGAGCAGTACTTC,CASTSTGSSYEQYF
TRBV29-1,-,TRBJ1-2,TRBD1,TGCAGCGCCCTGACAGGGCTTAACTATGGCTACACCTTC,CSALTGLNYGYTF
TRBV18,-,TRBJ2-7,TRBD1,TGTGCCAGCTCACCACCGGGACAGAGCTGGGAGCAGTACTTC,CASSPPGQSWEQYF
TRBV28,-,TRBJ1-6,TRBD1,TGTGCCAGCAGTCTCCGGGACAGTAATAATTCACCCCTCCACTTT,CASSLRDSNNSPLHF
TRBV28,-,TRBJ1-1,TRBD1,TGTGCCAGCAGTTTGGGGACAGCGAAGACTGAAGCTTTCTTT,CASSLGTAKTEAFF
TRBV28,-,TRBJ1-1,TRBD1,TGTGCCAGCAGTCTAAGACAGGGGGCGGCGGGGATGAACACTGAAGCTTTCTTT,CASSLRQGAAGMNTEAFF
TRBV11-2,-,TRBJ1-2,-,TGTGCCAGCAGCTCCCTTAACTATGGCTACACCTTC,CASSSLNYGYTF
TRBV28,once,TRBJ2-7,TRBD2,TGTGCCAGCAGTGAGAGCGGGAGTGAGTGGGAGCAGTACTTC,CASSESGSEWEQYF
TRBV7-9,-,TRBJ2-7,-,TGTGCCAGCAGCCCGGGACTTCTGGAGCAGTACTTC,CASSPGLLEQYF
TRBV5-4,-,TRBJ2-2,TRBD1,TGTGCCAGCAGCTTGGGACAGGGCACCGGGGAGCTGTTTTTT,CASSLGQGTGELFF
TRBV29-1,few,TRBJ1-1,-,TGCAGCGTGGGGGACTCGGGGGGAGGAAACACTGAAGCTTTCTTT,CSVGDSGGGNTEAFF
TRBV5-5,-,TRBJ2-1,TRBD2,TGTGCCAGCAGCTTACCGGGACTAGCGGGAAATGAGCAGTTCTTC,CASSLPGLAGNEQFF
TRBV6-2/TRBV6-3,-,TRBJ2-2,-,TGTGCCAGCAGTGGACAGTGGAACACCGGGGAGCTGTTTTTT,CASSGQWNTGELFF
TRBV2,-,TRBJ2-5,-,TGTGCCAGCAGTGAAGGACAGATGGGTCAGTACTTC,CASSEGQMGQYF
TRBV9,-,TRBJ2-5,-,TGTGCCAGCAGCGTAGACGGTAGCGATAGAGAGACCCAGTACTTC,CASSVDGSDRETQYF
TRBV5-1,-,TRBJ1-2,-,TGCGCCAGCAGCAAACAGGCAAACTATGGCTACACCTTC,CASSKQANYGYTF